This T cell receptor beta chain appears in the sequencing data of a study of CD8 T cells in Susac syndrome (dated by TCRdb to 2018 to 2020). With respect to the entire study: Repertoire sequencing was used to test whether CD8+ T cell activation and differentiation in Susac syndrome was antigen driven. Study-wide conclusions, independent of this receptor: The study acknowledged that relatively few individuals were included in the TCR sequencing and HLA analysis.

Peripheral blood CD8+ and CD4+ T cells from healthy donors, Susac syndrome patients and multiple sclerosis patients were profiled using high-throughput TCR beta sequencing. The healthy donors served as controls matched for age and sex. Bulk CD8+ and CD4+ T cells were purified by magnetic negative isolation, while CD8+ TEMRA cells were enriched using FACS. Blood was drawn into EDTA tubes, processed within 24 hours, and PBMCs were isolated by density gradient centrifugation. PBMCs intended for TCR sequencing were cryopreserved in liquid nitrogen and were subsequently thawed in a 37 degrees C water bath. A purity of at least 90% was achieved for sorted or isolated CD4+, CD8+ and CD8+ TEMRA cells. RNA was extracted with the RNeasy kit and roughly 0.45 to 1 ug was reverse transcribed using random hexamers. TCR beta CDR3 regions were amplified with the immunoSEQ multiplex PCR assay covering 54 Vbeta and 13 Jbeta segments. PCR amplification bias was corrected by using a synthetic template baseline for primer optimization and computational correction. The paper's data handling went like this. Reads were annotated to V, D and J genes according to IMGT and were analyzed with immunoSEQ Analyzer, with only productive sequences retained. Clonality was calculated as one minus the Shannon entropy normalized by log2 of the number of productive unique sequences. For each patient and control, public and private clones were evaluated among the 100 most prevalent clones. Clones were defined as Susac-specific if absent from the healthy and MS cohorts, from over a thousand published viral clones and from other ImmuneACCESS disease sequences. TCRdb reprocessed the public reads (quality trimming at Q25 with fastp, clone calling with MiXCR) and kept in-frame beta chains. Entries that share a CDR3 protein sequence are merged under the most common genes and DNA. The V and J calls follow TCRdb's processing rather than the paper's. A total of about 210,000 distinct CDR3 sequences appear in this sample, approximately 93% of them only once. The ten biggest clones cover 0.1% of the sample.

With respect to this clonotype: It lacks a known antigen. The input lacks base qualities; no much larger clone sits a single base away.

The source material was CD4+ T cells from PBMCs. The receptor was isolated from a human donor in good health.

The CDR3 has the sequence CASSSKPGQGYSGANVLTF. The DNA sequence is as follows: TGCGCCAGCAGCTCCAAACCGGGACAGGGATACTCTGGGGCCAACGTCCTGACTTTC. This chain joins TRBV4-1 to TRBJ2-6; TRBD1 fits 9 bases in the junction. Sequences MGHRA (CDR1) and YSYEKL (CDR2) are obtained from the germline V gene. At the junction V is shortened by 5 bases and J by 0 bases; bases outside the gene matches: 11. The CDR3 numbers 19 residues from cysteine through phenylalanine. The entry retains the CDR3 DNA only, 57 bases that are in frame from base 1.